The next 25 T cell receptor beta chains were all read from a single sample in a study of T cell responses to AZD1222 COVID-19 vaccine. TCRdb's table, derived via immunoSEQ multiplex PCR, lists solely in-frame clones and lacks some. The profile shows more than 150,000 clones, more than 80% of them singletons. Sequences were derived from peripheral blood, sampled on day 0 of AZD1222 vaccination. All receptors derive from an adult in good health.

CDR3 residues: CASKRAGQNTEAFF. The CDR3 coding sequence is TGTGCCAGCAAGAGGGCAGGGCAGAACACTGAAGCTTTCTTT. This chain uses TRBV27 with TRBJ1-1; tentative D call: TRBD1 (5 bases). CDR1 and CDR2 (germline): MNHEY, SMNVEV (reference sequence). V was trimmed by 7 bases and J by 1 base, leaving 13 bases between them. This CDR3 region has 14 residues.

CDR3 nucleotide sequence: TGTGCCAGCAGTGAGGAAGCGGGTGACACAGATACGCAGTATTTT. Translating gives CASSEEAGDTDTQYF. This chain connects TRBV6-4 to TRBJ2-3, with a weak D call TRBD2 (6 bases). V was shortened by 3 bases and J by 2 bases, with 12 bases between the two germline ends. The germline gives CDR1 MRHNA, CDR2 SNTAGT. The CDR3 is 15 residues long.

The chain couples TRBV14 to TRBJ1-1; D remains unclear. Trimming stripped 4 bases from V and 0 bases from J, with 6 bases between. The CDR3 covers 13 residues. Germline CDR1 and CDR2: SGHDN and FVKESK. CDR3 sequence: CASSPNLNTEAFF. The CDR3 region has the DNA TGTGCCAGCAGCCCTAATCTGAACACTGAAGCTTTCTTT.

The rearrangement joins TRBV28 to TRBJ2-2; a weak D match, TRBD1 (5 bases). In germline, CDR1 is MDHEN, CDR2 SYDVKM. V gave up 5 bases and J gave up 3 bases, with 19 bases separating them. The CDR3 length is 17 residues. CDR3 sequence: CASSTSGQGLDTGELFF. In DNA, the CDR3 is TGTGCCAGCAGTACCTCCGGACAAGGGTTGGACACCGGGGAGCTGTTTTTT.

This rearrangement joins TRBV7-6 to TRBJ1-3, with 9 bases lining up with TRBD1. The V segment lost 5 bases and the J segment 0 bases; nucleotides outside the gene matches: 2. Germline CDR1 reads SGHVS; CDR2 reads FNYEAQ. The CDR3 sequence is 15 residues long. The CDR3 nucleotides are TGTGCCAGCAGCGAGACAGGGGGCTCTGGAAACACCATATATTTT. It yields the protein CASSETGGSGNTIYF.

This clone was detected ten times or more. The chain employs TRBV4-3 and TRBJ2-2, with D tentatively TRBD2 (5 bases). The CDR3 loop spans 15 amino acids. The germline CDR1 and CDR2 sequences are LGHNA and YSLEER. The V gene lost 2 bases and the J gene lost 6 bases, with 13 bases spanning the gap. CDR3 amino acids: CASSQFRSDAGELFF. In DNA, the CDR3 is TGCGCCAGCAGCCAATTTCGTAGCGACGCCGGGGAGCTGTTTTTT.

The chain employs TRBV24-1 and TRBJ2-1; D ambiguous. V was trimmed by 4 bases and J by 8 bases, leaving 14 bases between them. CDR3 length: 14 amino acids. Germline V gives CDR1 KGHDR, CDR2 SFDVKD. As DNA, the CDR3 is TGTGCCACCAGTGACCTTACCAGTTTGGATGAGCAGTTCTTC. Its protein product is CATSDLTSLDEQFF.

V is TRBV7-9 and J is TRBJ2-3; D call uncertain. The CDR3 has 11 residues. V lost 5 bases to trimming and J lost 3 bases, with 3 bases between them. The V gene's germline CDR1 is SEHNR and CDR2 FQNEAQ (reference sequence). The CDR3 DNA sequence: TGTGCCAGCAGCCTTACAGATACGCAGTATTTT. It encodes CASSLTDTQYF.

DNA for the CDR3: TGTGCCAGCAGTTTAGAGAATCAGCCCCAGCATTTT. It is translated as CASSLENQPQHF. The rearrangement links TRBV12-3 or TRBV12-4 to TRBJ1-5; D unresolved. This CDR3 spans 12 amino acids. Trimming stripped 1 base from V and 4 bases from J, with 2 bases between.

The rearrangement uses TRBV19 and TRBJ2-5; the D gene could be TRBD1 or TRBD2 (5 bases each). The V end was cut by 3 bases, the J end by 2 bases, with 10 bases between. The V gene's germline CDR1 is LNHDA and CDR2 SQIVND (reference sequence). This CDR3 is 14 amino acids long. CDR3 nucleotides: TGTGCCAGTAGTATCGGGGCAGGGCAAGAGACCCAGTACTTC. This gives the protein CASSIGAGQETQYF.

This rearrangement joins TRBV5-8 to TRBJ2-5; TRBD2 is a possible D gene (6 bases). Trimming left V 4 bases short and J 5 bases short, with 15 bases between. Germline values: CDR1 SGHTS, CDR2 YDEGEE. The CDR3 has 14 residues. The CDR3 nucleotides read TGTGCCAGCAGCCAGGAGGGTGCGTGGGAGACCCAGTACTTC. Translating it yields CASSQEGAWETQYF.

V gene TRBV10-3 combines with J gene TRBJ2-6; the match to TRBD1 covers 7 bases. Per the germline V gene, CDR1 is ENHRY and CDR2 is SYGVKD. The CDR3 is made up of 17 amino acids. Trimming at V came to 3 bases and at J to 0 bases, leaving 5 bases not matched to a gene. The CDR3 DNA is TGTGCCATCAGTGAAAGAGACAGGGACTCTGGGGCCAACGTCCTGACTTTC. Amino acid sequence: CAISERDRDSGANVLTF.

The rearrangement links TRBV28 to TRBJ1-4; D not resolved. CDR3 length: 12 residues. Germline-derived CDR1 and CDR2 are MDHEN and SYDVKM. V lost 10 bases to trimming and J lost 7 bases, with 13 bases between them. The CDR3 nucleotides read TGTGCCACCCGCTCGAGCCCTGAAAAACTGTTTTTT. This codes for CATRSSPEKLFF.

The rearrangement links TRBV5-5 to TRBJ2-3; the match to TRBD2 covers 8 bases. There are 18 residues in the CDR3. Germline trimming cut 0 bases from V and 1 base from J; bases unmatched to any gene: 10. Germline CDR1 is SGHKS and CDR2 is YYEKEE (reference sequence). The chain's CDR3 is CASSLDVAAGVRTDTQYF. CDR3 nucleotide sequence: TGTGCCAGCAGCTTGGATGTGGCAGCGGGAGTTCGCACAGATACGCAGTATTTT.

The J gene is TRBJ1-5, the V gene TRBV7-9; 7 bases align to TRBD1. V dropped 2 bases and J dropped 4; count of bases not matched to a gene: 11. This CDR3 is built from 17 residues. Germline V gives CDR1 SEHNR, CDR2 FQNEAQ (reference sequence). The CDR3 coding sequence is TGTGCCAGCAGCTTATCCGGGGCAGGGGGATCAAATCAGCCCCAGCATTTT. Translation: CASSLSGAGGSNQPQHF.

This clone was counted a single time. The chain recombines TRBV6-1 with TRBJ1-5, with 8 bases matching TRBD1. The V and J ends lost 1 base and 9 bases, in that order; junction bases with no gene match: 11. Germline V gene data show CDR1 as MNHNS and CDR2 as SASEGT. The CDR3 is made up of 16 amino acids. CDR3 amino acids: CASSEVSQGAFVPQHF. The CDR3 coding sequence is TGTGCCAGCAGTGAAGTCTCTCAGGGGGCTTTTGTGCCCCAGCATTTT.

V and J are TRBV14 and TRBJ1-5; possible D gene TRBD1, 5 bases. The CDR3 loop spans 16 amino acids. V shed 4 bases and J shed 3 bases, with 16 bases lying between them. Per germline, CDR1 SGHDN and CDR2 FVKESK. The CDR3 DNA reads TGTGCCAGCAGCCGCGGGGGTGGGGGACCCAATCAGCCCCAGCATTTT. Translation gives CASSRGGGGPNQPQHF. The complete variable domain, with remaining parts taken from reference TRBV14 and TRBJ1-5, reads EAGVTQFPSHSVIEKGQTVTLRCDPISGHDNLYWYRRVMGKEIKFLLHFVKESKQDESGMPNNRFLAERTGGTYSTLKVQPAELEDSGVYFCASSRGGGGPNQPQHFGDGTRLSIL.

A single count supports this clone. This chain joins TRBV5-1 and TRBJ1-6, with 7 positions matching TRBD1. The CDR3 has 15 amino acids. V dropped 3 bases and J dropped 6; count of bases not matched to a gene: 6. Germline CDR1 SGHRS, CDR2 YFSETQ. In nucleotides, the CDR3 is TGCGCCAGCAGCTACGGGACAGCACCTAATTCACCCCTCCACTTT. This gives the protein CASSYGTAPNSPLHF.

The chain is built from TRBV9 and TRBJ2-3; D gene unclear. The CDR3 has 12 residues. CDR1 SGDLS and CDR2 YYNGEE come from the germline V gene. Trimming cost V 0 bases and J 7 bases, with 6 bases left between them. The CDR3 DNA sequence: TGTGCCAGCAGCGTAGACGTAAATACGCAGTATTTT. This gives the protein CASSVDVNTQYF.

The V and J genes are TRBV5-1 and TRBJ2-7; 13 nucleotides align to TRBD2. The CDR3 runs to 16 residues. The trim removed 3 bases at V and 3 bases at J, leaving 6 bases unmatched. Looked up from germline, CDR1 is SGHRS and CDR2 is YFSETQ. In DNA form, the CDR3 reads TGCGCCAGCAGCTCAGGACTAGCGGGAGTAATCTACGAGCAGTACTTC. Translating it yields CASSSGLAGVIYEQYF. Looking up the rest from reference TRBV5-1 and TRBJ2-7 gives the full variable domain: KAGVTQTPRYLIKTRGQQVTLSCSPISGHRSVSWYQQTPGQGLQFLFEYFSETQRNKGNFPGRFSGRQFSNSRSEMNVSTLELGDSALYLCASSSGLAGVIYEQYFGPGTRLTVT.

This clone was detected once. CDR3 sequence reads: CASSVVPMASGAETQYF. As DNA, the CDR3 is TGTGCCAGCAGCGTAGTACCCATGGCTAGCGGGGCCGAGACCCAGTACTTC. V and J are TRBV9 and TRBJ2-5, with 9 bases lining up with TRBD2. The CDR3 contains 17 residues. The germline V gene has CDR1 SGDLS and CDR2 YYNGEE. Trimming at V came to 0 bases and at J to 5 bases, leaving 11 bases not matched to a gene. Full variable domain (rest looked up from reference TRBV9 and TRBJ2-5): DSGVTQTPKHLITATGQRVTLRCSPRSGDLSVYWYQQSLDQGLQFLIQYYNGEERAKGNILERFSAQQFPDLHSELNLSSLELGDSALYFCASSVVPMASGAETQYFGPGTRLLVL.

The V call is TRBV6-2 or TRBV6-3, the J call TRBJ2-5; D may match TRBD1 or TRBD2 (5 bases each). The CDR3 runs 16 residues. V was clipped by 5 bases and J by 5 bases, with 21 bases between them. Germline values: CDR1 MNHEY, CDR2 SVGEGT. DNA of the CDR3: TGTGCCAGCAGTCTACCCCGGACGGGGCGGAGGGAGACCCAGTACTTC. Its translation: CASSLPRTGRRETQYF.

The chain couples TRBV15 to TRBJ1-6; maybe TRBD1 (5 bases). Looked up from germline, CDR1 is LNHNV and CDR2 is YYDKDF (reference sequence). The V gene lost 5 bases and the J gene lost 10 bases, with 12 bases spanning the gap. The CDR3 length is 13 residues. The CDR3 protein is CATSLQGPSPLHF. For the CDR3, the DNA is TGTGCCACCAGCCTGCAGGGCCCGTCACCCCTCCACTTT.

The V call is TRBV6-4, the J call TRBJ2-7, with 8 bases fitting TRBD2. Trimming cost V 10 bases and J 6 bases; bases outside gene matches: 11. Germline V lookup: CDR1 MRHNA, CDR2 SNTAGT. The CDR3 contains 13 residues. In DNA, the CDR3 is TGTGCCATCAACCGGGGGGGGATGTGCGAGCAGTACTTC. It translates to CAINRGGMCEQYF.

V gene TRBV19 combines with J gene TRBJ2-4, with D possibly being TRBD1 or TRBD2 (5 bases each). V was shortened by 6 bases and J by 5 bases, with 14 bases between the two germline ends. From germline, CDR1 is LNHDA and CDR2 SQIVND (reference sequence). The CDR3 totals 14 residues. Written as DNA, the CDR3 is TGTGCCAGTAGGACACAGGTGGGGGAAAACATTCAGTACTTC. Translated, it gives CASRTQVGENIQYF.